The source of this TCR beta chain is a study of regulatory T cells in long-lasting Graves disease. This CDR3 contains 14 residues. The germline CDR1 and CDR2 sequences are SEHNR and FQNEAQ (reference sequence). Trimming shortened V by 1 base and J by 4 bases, and 9 bases separated the two germline ends. Time point described: newly diagnosed GD, antithyroid drugs for less than 3 months. Following extraction of RNA from PBMCs, that RNA was used to make the TCR library. Building of the TCR beta libraries involved iRepertoire HTBI primers and Arm-PCR of CDR3 regions. Each CDR3 protein gets one entry after TCRdb re-called the multiplex PCR reads with MiXCR. The sample consists of around 400,000 distinct CDR3 sequences, 15% of them appearing once. In regard to this clonotype: The antigen is not known. Being one base from a much bigger clone, this may be a read error.

Study observations and caveats: The number of shared public clonotypes was higher in persistent patients (around 2,700) than new patients (around 890). TRBV28 was favored in persistent disease, as were TRBJ1-2 and TRBJ2-5.

The sequence was collected from a female donor with Graves disease. This chain links TRBV7-9 with TRBJ2-3; tentative D call: TRBD1 (6 bases). The sample was peripheral blood mononuclear cells (PBMCs), taken at new diagnosis, from a patient treated with antithyroid drugs. CDR3 nucleotide sequence: TGTGCCAGCAGCTTAGACAGGGTGGCAGATACGCAGTATTTT. Translating gives CASSLDRVADTQYF.